These 18 T cell receptor beta chains share one sample of origin, sequenced in a study of CD8+CD57+ T cells in acquired aplastic anemia (dated by TCRdb to between 2018 and 2020). Instrument on record: Illumina HiSeq 2000. Genomic DNA was used as template for profiling of TCR beta VDJ combinations and CDR3 sequences. TCRdb took the public reads, trimmed them with fastp at Q25, ran MiXCR for clone calling and kept in-frame beta chains. Rows with one shared CDR3 protein collapse into an entry with the most common genes and DNA. The sample table records around 68,000 distinct CDR3 sequences; almost 55% of these occur just once. About 9% of the sample rests with the top ten. The sequenced sample consisted of sorted CD4+, CD8+, or CD8+CD57+ T cells (not recorded which) from PBMCs. The receptor source for this set is a human donor in good health, serving as a control.

This clonotype has just a few counts. The chain uses TRBV2 and TRBJ1-6; D gene ambiguous. V gave up 6 bases and J gave up 0 bases, with 3 bases separating them. CDR1 SNHLY and CDR2 FYNNEI come from the germline V gene. The CDR3 contains 13 residues. This chain's CDR3 is CASRVSYNSPLHF. Here the CDR3 DNA reads TGTGCCAGCAGGGTCTCCTATAATTCACCCCTCCACTTT.

This clonotype was detected only a few times. The chain carries TRBV6-1 and TRBJ1-5, with D unresolved. The germline V and J ends were trimmed by 2 bases and 0 bases, with 11 bases remaining between them. This CDR3 has 16 amino acids. Germline V lookup: CDR1 MNHNS, CDR2 SASEGT. In DNA, the CDR3 is TGTGCCAGCAGTGAATTCAGAGGTCATAGCAATCAGCCCCAGCATTTT. Translating gives CASSEFRGHSNQPQHF.

The chain joins TRBV19 to TRBJ2-3; 9 nucleotides line up with TRBD2. Per germline, CDR1 LNHDA and CDR2 SQIVND (reference sequence). Trimming at V came to 4 bases and at J to 5 bases, leaving 7 bases not matched to a gene. This CDR3 has 15 residues. The CDR3, as DNA: TGTGCCAGTAGTACTAGCGGGGACGATGAAGATACGCAGTATTTT. Protein: CASSTSGDDEDTQYF.

The genes are TRBV5-1 and TRBJ1-2; D ambiguous. This CDR3 spans 13 amino acids. Trimming took 2 bases from V and 2 from J, leaving 7 bases between them. In germline, CDR1 is SGHRS, CDR2 YFSETQ. The CDR3 region has the DNA TGCGCCAGCAGCTTTGACAAAAACTATGGCTACACCTTC. Its protein is CASSFDKNYGYTF.

This clonotype came up many times. The V call is TRBV27, the J call TRBJ1-6; D not certain. CDR1 MNHEY and CDR2 SMNVEV come from the germline V gene (reference sequence). This CDR3 region has 16 residues. The ends were cut back, 1 base at V and 8 bases at J, with 15 bases in the middle. The CDR3 region is CASSLWAPGPDSPLHF. The CDR3 DNA is TGTGCCAGCAGTTTATGGGCCCCCGGGCCCGATTCACCCCTCCACTTT.

The chain joins TRBV20-1 to TRBJ2-3, with D possibly being TRBD1 (7 bases). The CDR3 spans 16 residues. CDR1 and CDR2 from the germline V gene are DFQATT and SNEGSKA (reference sequence). V gave up 0 bases and J gave up 2 bases, with 15 bases separating them. The CDR3 is CSARDQGGGYTDTQYF. CDR3 coding DNA: TGCAGTGCTAGAGATCAGGGGGGAGGTTACACAGATACGCAGTATTTT.

This clonotype has a single count. This chain uses TRBV9 with TRBJ2-3, with 14 bases matching TRBD2. The CDR3 totals 17 residues. V gave up 2 bases and J gave up 5 bases; unmatched junction bases: 7. Germline CDR1 and CDR2: SGDLS and YYNGEE. CDR3 sequence (DNA): TGTGCCAGCAGCGTCTTGGGACTAGCGGGGGTTAGAGATACGCAGTATTTT. It codes for CASSVLGLAGVRDTQYF.

V is TRBV19 and J is TRBJ2-3, with 9 bases lining up with TRBD1. With 5 bases clipped from V and 2 bases from J, the junction kept 2 bases outside the gene matches. This CDR3 spans 14 amino acids. The germline gives CDR1 LNHDA, CDR2 SQIVND (reference sequence). CDR3 nucleotide sequence: TGTGCCAGTAGTGGGGACAGGGACACAGATACGCAGTATTTT. This translates into CASSGDRDTDTQYF.

This clonotype was counted at least ten times. V gene TRBV7-9 combines with J gene TRBJ2-7; a weak D match, TRBD1 (5 bases). Per germline, CDR1 SEHNR and CDR2 FQNEAQ (reference sequence). Trimming pared 5 bases from V and 5 bases from J, leaving 13 bases between. The length of the CDR3 is 13 residues. The CDR3 loop is CASSPQGAHEQYF. CDR3 bases: TGTGCCAGCAGCCCGCAGGGCGCCCACGAGCAGTACTTC.

The CDR3, as DNA: TGTGCCAGCAGCGAGAAGTACGAGCAGTACTTC. Its protein product is CASSEKYEQYF. J is TRBJ2-7 and V is TRBV7-2; D unclear. The germline gives CDR1 SGHTA, CDR2 FQGNSA. Trimming took 5 bases from V and 4 from J, leaving 6 bases between them. CDR3 length: 11 amino acids.

This clonotype appeared many times. The CDR3 loop reads CASSVGTSGNTGELFF. The CDR3 bases are TGTGCCAGCAGCGTAGGGACTAGCGGTAACACCGGGGAGCTGTTTTTT. The chain uses TRBV9 and TRBJ2-2, with 10 bases matching TRBD2. CDR3 length: 16 amino acids. With V trimmed by 0 bases and J by 2 bases, 1 base remained unmatched. CDR1 SGDLS and CDR2 YYNGEE come from the germline V gene.

The chain carries TRBV11-1 and TRBJ2-3; TRBD1 matches 8 bases. The CDR3 contains 15 residues. The J segment lost 4 bases and the V segment lost 5 bases, leaving 8 bases of the junction unmatched. Germline values: CDR1 SGHAT, CDR2 FQDESV (reference sequence). As DNA, the CDR3 is TGTGCCAGCAGCCTTCTGACAGGGGTGGCAGATACGCAGTATTTT. This translates into CASSLLTGVADTQYF.

This clonotype was seen a single time. One base away lies a much larger clone, so this may be a sequencing read error. This sequence joins TRBV11-1 and TRBJ1-1, with D hard to call. The CDR3 has 16 residues. Germline V lookup: CDR1 SGHAT, CDR2 FQDESV (reference sequence). Trimming removed 6 bases at V and 3 bases at J, with 20 bases between. The chain's CDR3 is CASSSANGQLDTEAFF. CDR3 DNA: TGTGCCAGCAGTTCAGCGAATGGGCAGCTGGACACTGAAGCTTTCTTT. The full variable domain, in which reference TRBV11-1 and TRBJ1-1 provide the parts outside the CDR3, is EAEVAQSPRYKITEKSQAVAFWCDPISGHATLYWYRQILGQGPELLVQFQDESVVDDSQLPKDRFSAERLKGVDSTLKIQPAELGDSAMYLCASSSANGQLDTEAFFGQGTRLTVV.

The chain recombines TRBV11-1 with TRBJ2-7; D gene ambiguous. The CDR3 runs 16 residues. In germline, CDR1 is SGHAT, CDR2 FQDESV (reference sequence). Trimming cost V 2 bases and J 0 bases, with 14 bases left between them. DNA for the CDR3: TGTGCCAGCAGCTTATCCGGAGCGCCAAGCTCCTACGAGCAGTACTTC. This translates into CASSLSGAPSSYEQYF.

This clonotype came up many times. The V call is TRBV20-1, the J call TRBJ2-1; TRBD2 matches at 11 bases. Germline lookup yields CDR1 DFQATT and CDR2 SNEGSKA (reference sequence). With 7 bases clipped from V and 3 bases from J, the junction kept 8 bases outside the gene matches. The CDR3 is 15 amino acids. Written as DNA, the CDR3 is TGCAGTGGTAAGACTAGCGGGGTTTACTACAATGAGCAGTTCTTC. The encoded protein is CSGKTSGVYYNEQFF.

The chain links TRBV9 to TRBJ1-6, with 8 bases lining up with TRBD1. The trim removed 2 bases at V and 9 bases at J, leaving 4 bases unmatched. The V gene's germline CDR1 is SGDLS and CDR2 YYNGEE. The CDR3 is made up of 14 amino acids. The CDR3 reads CASSVSGGGSPLHF. Written as DNA, the CDR3 is TGTGCCAGCAGCGTCTCAGGGGGCGGTTCACCCCTCCACTTT.

V and J are TRBV20-1 and TRBJ2-7; TRBD1 matches at 9 bases. Per the germline V gene, CDR1 is DFQATT and CDR2 is SNEGSKA (reference sequence). J lost 5 bases, V lost 4 bases, and 6 bases had no gene match. The CDR3 sequence is 13 residues long. In DNA form, the CDR3 reads TGCAGTGCTACCGGGACAGGGTACCACGAGCAGTACTTC. Protein sequence: CSATGTGYHEQYF.

V gene TRBV19 combines with J gene TRBJ2-3; TRBD2 matches 7 bases. The CDR3 is 15 amino acids. J was trimmed by 3 bases and V by 5 bases; bases with no gene match: 8. Germline assignment: CDR1 LNHDA and CDR2 SQIVND (reference sequence). The CDR3 DNA is TGTGCCAGTAGTCTCGGACTAGTAGGGACAGATACGCAGTATTTT. It specifies CASSLGLVGTDTQYF.